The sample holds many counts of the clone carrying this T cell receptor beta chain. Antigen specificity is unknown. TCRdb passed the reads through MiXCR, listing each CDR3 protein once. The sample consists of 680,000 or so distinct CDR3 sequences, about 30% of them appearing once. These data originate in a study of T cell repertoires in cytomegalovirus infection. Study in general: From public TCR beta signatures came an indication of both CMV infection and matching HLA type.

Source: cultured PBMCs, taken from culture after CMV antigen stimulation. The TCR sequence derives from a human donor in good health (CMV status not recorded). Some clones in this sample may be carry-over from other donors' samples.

DNA for the CDR3: TGTGCCAGCAGCTTAGGACCGCGCTACGAGCAGTACTTC. This codes for CASSLGPRYEQYF. The chain employs TRBV7-2 and TRBJ2-7; D gene ambiguous. Germline CDR1 and CDR2: SGHTA and FQGNSA. The CDR3 has 13 residues. Trimming took 1 base from V and 3 from J, leaving 7 bases between them.